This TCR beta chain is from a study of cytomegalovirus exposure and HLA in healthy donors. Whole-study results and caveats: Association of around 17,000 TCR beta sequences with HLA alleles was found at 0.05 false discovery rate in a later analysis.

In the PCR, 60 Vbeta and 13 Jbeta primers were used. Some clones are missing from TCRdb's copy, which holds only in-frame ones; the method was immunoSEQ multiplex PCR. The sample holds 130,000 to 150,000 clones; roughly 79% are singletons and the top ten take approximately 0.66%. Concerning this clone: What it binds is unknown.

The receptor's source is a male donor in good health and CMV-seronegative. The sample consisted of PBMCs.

The CDR3 DNA sequence: TGTGCCAGTAGTATAGGAGGACAGTATGGCTACACCTTC. Translating gives CASSIGGQYGYTF. This chain joins TRBV19 and TRBJ1-2; TRBD1 might be the D (6 bases). The germline CDR1 and CDR2 sequences are LNHDA and SQIVND (reference sequence). CDR3 size: 13 residues. V was cut by 1 base and J by 5 bases, with 8 bases left in between.